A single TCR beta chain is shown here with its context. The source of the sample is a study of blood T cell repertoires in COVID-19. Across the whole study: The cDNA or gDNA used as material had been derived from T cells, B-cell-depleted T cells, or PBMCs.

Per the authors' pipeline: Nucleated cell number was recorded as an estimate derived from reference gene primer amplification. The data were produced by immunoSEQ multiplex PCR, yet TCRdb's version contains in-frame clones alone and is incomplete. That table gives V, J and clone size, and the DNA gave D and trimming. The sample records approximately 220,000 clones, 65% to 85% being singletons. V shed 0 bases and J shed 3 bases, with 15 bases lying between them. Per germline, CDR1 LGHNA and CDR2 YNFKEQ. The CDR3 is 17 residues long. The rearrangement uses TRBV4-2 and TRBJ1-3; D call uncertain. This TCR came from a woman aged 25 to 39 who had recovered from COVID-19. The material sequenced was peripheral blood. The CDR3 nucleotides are TGTGCCAGCAGCCAAGATGCGGGGTTGGAAGTTGGAAACACCATATATTTT. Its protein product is CASSQDAGLEVGNTIYF.